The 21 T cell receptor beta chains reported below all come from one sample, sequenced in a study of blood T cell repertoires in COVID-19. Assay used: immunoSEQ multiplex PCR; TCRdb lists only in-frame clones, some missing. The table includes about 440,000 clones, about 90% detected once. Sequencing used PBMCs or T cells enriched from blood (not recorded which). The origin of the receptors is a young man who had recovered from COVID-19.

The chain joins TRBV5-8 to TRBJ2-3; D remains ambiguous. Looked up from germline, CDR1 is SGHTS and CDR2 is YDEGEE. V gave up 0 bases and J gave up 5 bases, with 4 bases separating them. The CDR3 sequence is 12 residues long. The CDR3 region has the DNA TGTGCCAGCAGCTTGGCCGTAGATACGCAGTATTTT. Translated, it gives CASSLAVDTQYF.

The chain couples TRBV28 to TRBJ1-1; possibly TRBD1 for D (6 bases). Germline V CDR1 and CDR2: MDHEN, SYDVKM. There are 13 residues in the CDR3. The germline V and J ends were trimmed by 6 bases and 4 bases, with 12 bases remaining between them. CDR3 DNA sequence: TGTGCCAGCAGCCCTCCAGGGGCCACTGAAGCTTTCTTT. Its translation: CASSPPGATEAFF.

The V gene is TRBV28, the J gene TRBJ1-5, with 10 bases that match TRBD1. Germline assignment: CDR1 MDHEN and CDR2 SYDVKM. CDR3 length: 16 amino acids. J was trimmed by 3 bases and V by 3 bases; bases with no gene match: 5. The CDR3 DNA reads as TGTGCCAGCAGTTTGGGAGGACAGGGGGACAATCAGCCCCAGCATTTT. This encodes CASSLGGQGDNQPQHF.

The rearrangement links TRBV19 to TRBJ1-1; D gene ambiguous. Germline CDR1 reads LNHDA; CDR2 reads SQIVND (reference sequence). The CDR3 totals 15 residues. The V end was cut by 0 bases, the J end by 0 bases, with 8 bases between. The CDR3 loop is CASSIDGWVNTEAFF. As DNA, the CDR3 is TGTGCCAGTAGTATAGACGGGTGGGTGAACACTGAAGCTTTCTTT.

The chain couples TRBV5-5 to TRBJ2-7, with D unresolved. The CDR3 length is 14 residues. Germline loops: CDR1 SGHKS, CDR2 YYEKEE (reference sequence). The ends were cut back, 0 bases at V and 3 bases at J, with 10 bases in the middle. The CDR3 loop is CASSLGFGRYEQYF. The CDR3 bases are TGTGCCAGCAGCTTGGGGTTTGGGCGCTACGAGCAGTACTTC.

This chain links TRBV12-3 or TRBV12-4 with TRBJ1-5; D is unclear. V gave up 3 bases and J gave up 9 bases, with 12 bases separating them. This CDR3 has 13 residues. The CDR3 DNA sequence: TGTGCCAGCAGTTTTGACACTTTTTTGCCCCAGCATTTT. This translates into CASSFDTFLPQHF.

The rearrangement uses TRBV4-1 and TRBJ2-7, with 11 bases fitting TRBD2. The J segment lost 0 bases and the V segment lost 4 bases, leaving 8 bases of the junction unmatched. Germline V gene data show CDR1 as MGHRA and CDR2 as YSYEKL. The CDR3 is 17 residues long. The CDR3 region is CASSPVAGGGSSYEQYF. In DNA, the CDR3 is TGCGCCAGCAGCCCCGTAGCGGGAGGGGGATCCTCCTACGAGCAGTACTTC.

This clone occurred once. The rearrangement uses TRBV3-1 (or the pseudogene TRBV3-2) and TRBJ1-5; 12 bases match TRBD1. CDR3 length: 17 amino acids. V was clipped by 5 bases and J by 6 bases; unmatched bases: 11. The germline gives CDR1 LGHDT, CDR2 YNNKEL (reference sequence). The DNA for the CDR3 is TGTGCCAGCAGCATCTCAGGGGGGACAGGGGGCGGTCAGCCCCAGCATTTT. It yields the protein CASSISGGTGGGQPQHF.

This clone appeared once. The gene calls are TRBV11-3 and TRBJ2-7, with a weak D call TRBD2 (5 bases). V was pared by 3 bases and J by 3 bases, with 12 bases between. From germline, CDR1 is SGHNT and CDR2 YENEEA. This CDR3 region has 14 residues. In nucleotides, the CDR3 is TGTGCCAGCAGCTTCAGCCGGGATGACTACGAGCAGTACTTC. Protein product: CASSFSRDDYEQYF.

DNA of the CDR3: TGTGCCAGCACCGAGCGGGGGAGCACAGATACGCAGTATTTT. Encoded protein: CASTERGSTDTQYF. The chain employs TRBV5-4 and TRBJ2-3; TRBD2 agrees at 8 bases. This CDR3 has 14 residues. The junction had 3 bases not matched to a gene; V was cut back by 6 bases and J by 0 bases. CDR1 is SGHNT, CDR2 YYREEE, per germline (reference sequence).

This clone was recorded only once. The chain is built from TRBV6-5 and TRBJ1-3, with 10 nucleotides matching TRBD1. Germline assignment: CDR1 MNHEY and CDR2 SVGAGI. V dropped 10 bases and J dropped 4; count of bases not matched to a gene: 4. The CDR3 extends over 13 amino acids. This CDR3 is CAIDRGRGNTIYF. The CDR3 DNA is TGTGCCATCGACAGGGGGCGAGGAAACACCATATATTTT.

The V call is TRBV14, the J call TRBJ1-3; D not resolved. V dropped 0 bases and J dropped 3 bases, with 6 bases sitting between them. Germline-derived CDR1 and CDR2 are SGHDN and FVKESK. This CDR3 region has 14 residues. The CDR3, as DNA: TGTGCCAGCAGCCAAGATCTTCGTGGAAACACCATATATTTT. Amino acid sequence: CASSQDLRGNTIYF.

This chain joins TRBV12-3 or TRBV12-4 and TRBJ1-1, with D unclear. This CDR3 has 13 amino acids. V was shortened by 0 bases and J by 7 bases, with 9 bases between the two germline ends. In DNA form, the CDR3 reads TGTGCCAGCAGTTTAGCGCGGGCGAGTGAAGCTTTCTTT. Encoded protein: CASSLARASEAFF.

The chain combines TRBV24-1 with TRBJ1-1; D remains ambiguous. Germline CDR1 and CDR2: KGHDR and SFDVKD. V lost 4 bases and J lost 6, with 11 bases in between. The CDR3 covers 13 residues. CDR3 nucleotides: TGTGCCACCAGTGACCCGGGTGGGTCTGAAGCTTTCTTT. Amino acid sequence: CATSDPGGSEAFF.

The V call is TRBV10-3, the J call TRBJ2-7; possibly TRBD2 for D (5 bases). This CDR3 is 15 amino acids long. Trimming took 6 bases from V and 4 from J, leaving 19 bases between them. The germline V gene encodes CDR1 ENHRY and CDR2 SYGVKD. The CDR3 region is CAISPSEGPGYEQYF. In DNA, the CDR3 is TGTGCCATCAGCCCAAGCGAGGGCCCGGGGTACGAGCAGTACTTC.

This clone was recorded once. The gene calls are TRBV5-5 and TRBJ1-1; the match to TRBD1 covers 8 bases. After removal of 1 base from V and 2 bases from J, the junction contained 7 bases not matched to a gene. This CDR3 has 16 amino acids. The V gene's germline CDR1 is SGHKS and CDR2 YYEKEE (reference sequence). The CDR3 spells CASSLSSGTGNTEAFF. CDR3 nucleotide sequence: TGTGCCAGCAGCTTGTCTAGCGGGACAGGCAACACTGAAGCTTTCTTT.

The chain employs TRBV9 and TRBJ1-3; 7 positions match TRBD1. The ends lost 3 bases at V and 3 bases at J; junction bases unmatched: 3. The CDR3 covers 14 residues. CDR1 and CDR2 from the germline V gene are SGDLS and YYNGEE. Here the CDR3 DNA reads TGTGCCAGCAGCGCAGGGGGTCGTGGAAACACCATATATTTT. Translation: CASSAGGRGNTIYF.

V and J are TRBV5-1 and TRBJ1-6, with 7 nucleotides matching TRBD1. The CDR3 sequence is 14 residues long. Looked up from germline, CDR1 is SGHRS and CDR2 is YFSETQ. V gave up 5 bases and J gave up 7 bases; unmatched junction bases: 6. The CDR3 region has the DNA TGCGCCAGCAGTAAACAGGGGCCAAATTCACCCCTCCACTTT. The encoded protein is CASSKQGPNSPLHF.

The CDR3 loop is CARQTRRGLNTEAFF. CDR3 coding DNA: TGTGCCCGCCAAACTCGCAGAGGCTTGAACACTGAAGCTTTCTTT. The genes are TRBV30 and TRBJ1-1; D gene uncertain. The V gene's germline CDR1 is GTSNPN and CDR2 SVGIG (reference sequence). Trimming stripped 8 bases from V and 0 bases from J, with 19 bases between. This CDR3 has 15 residues.

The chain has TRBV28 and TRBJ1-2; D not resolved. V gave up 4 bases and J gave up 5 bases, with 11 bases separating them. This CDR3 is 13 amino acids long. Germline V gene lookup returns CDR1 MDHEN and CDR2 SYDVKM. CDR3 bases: TGTGCCAGCAGTTCTAGTGTTCAGTATGGCTACACCTTC. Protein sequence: CASSSSVQYGYTF.

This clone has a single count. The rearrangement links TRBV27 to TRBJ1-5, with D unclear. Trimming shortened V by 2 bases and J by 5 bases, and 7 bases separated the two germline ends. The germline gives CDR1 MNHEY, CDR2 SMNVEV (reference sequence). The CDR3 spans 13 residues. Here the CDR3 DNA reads TGTGCCAGCAGTTTAGAGGTGTATCAGCCCCAGCATTTT. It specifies CASSLEVYQPQHF.